This T cell receptor (beta chain) is from a study of post-analysis software for immune sequencing data. Study-wide context: Courses of disease covered relapsing-remitting, secondary progressive and progressive-relapsing multiple sclerosis.

Study results and limitations: Controls showed lower frequencies than patients for 4 or 5 TRBV segments, and TRBV5-6, TRBV5-1 and TRBV20-1 were among these. Versus controls, multiple sclerosis patients showed significantly lower diversity (normalized Chao1). The authors found that F measure strongly co-clustered same-batch samples.

Trimming shortened V by 6 bases and J by 6 bases, and 19 bases separated the two germline ends. The CDR3 has 14 residues. Germline CDR1 is DFQATT and CDR2 is SNEGSKA (reference sequence). Carried by the TCR beta cDNA libraries were unique molecular identifiers. T cells numbering about 0.9 to 11 million yielded cDNA molecules that totaled some 500,000. TCRdb re-called the PCR reads with MiXCR, one entry per CDR3 protein. Of fewer than 900,000 distinct CDR3 sequences listed, under 60% are singletons. With regard to this clonotype: Its target is unknown.

The chain joins TRBV20-1 to TRBJ2-3; possible D gene TRBD2, 7 bases. The sequence was collected from a girl aged 5-17 years with multiple sclerosis. Material: blood. CDR3 in amino acids: CSAHPTGRGDTQYF. The CDR3 nucleotides are TGCAGTGCCCACCCGACGGGGAGGGGGGATACGCAGTATTTT.